This paragraph covers one T cell receptor (beta chain) sequence. Its antigen is unidentified. The data derive from a study of a mutant IDH1 vaccine in newly diagnosed glioma. Study summary: The vaccination schedule gave patients eight doses in weeks 1, 3, 5, 7, 11, 15, 19 and 23. First vaccine doses came 4-6 weeks after radiotherapy alone, or with temozolomide cycles. The treated group averaged about 44 years old and was around 62% male, roughly 40% female. Study results and caveats: The occurrence of vaccine-induced immune responses was seen in around 92% of patients.

CDR3 length: 18 amino acids. The trim removed 4 bases at V and 7 bases at J, leaving 15 bases unmatched. Germline loops: CDR1 SGHDT, CDR2 YYEEEE. As to time point: week 23, last vaccination. Doses comprised 300 ug of mutant IDH1 20-mer peptide each, plus topical imiquimod. TCRdb's copy holds only in-frame clones and misses some; the assay was immunoSEQ multiplex PCR. Among about 53,000 clones listed, roughly 81% were seen once. This clonotype originated in a woman aged 40 to 50 with glioma. Some clones in this sample may be carry-over from other donors' samples. The V and J genes are TRBV5-6 and TRBJ2-1, with 12 bases matching TRBD1. This sample comprised PBMCs, obtained from a glioma patient whose treatment included an IDH1 peptide vaccine. The CDR3 here is CASSPFGTGGASRNEQFF. As DNA, the CDR3 is TGTGCCAGCAGCCCGTTCGGGACAGGGGGCGCGAGTCGGAATGAGCAGTTCTTC.